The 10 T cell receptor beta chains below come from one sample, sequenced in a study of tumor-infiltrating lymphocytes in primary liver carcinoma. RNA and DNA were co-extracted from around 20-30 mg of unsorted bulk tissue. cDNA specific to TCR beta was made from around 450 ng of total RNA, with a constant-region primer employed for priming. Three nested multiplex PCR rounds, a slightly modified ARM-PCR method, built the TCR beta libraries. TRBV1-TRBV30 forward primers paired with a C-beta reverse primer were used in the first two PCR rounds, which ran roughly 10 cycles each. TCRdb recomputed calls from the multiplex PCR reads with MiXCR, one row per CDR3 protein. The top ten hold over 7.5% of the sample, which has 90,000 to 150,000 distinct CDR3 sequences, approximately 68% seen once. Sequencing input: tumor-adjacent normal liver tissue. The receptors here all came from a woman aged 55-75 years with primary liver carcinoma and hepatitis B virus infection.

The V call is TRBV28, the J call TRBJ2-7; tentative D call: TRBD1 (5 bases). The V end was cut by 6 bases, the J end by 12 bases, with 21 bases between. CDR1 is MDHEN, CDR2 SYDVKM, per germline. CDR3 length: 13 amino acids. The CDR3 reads CASRPPREGMPYF. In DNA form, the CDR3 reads TGTGCCAGCAGACCCCCCAGGGAAGGTATGCCGTACTTC.

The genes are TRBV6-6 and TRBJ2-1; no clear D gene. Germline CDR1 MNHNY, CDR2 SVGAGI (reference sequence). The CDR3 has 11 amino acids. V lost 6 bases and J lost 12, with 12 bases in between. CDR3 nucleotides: TGTGCCAGCAGCCTGGAATCGCTGCAGTTCTTC. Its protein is CASSLESLQFF.

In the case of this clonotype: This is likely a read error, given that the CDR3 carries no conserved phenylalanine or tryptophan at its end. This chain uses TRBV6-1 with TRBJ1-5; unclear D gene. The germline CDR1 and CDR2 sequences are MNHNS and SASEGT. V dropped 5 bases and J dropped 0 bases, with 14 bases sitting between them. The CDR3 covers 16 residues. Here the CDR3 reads CASSIAVLLSNQPQHI. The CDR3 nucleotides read TGTGCCAGCAGTATAGCGGTACTCCTTAGCAATCAGCCCCAGCATATT.

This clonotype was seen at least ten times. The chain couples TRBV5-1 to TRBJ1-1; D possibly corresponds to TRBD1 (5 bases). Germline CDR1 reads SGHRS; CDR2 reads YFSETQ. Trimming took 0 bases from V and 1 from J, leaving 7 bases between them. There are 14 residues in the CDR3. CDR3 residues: CASSLGQTNTEAFF. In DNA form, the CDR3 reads TGCGCCAGCAGCTTGGGACAGACGAACACTGAAGCTTTCTTT.

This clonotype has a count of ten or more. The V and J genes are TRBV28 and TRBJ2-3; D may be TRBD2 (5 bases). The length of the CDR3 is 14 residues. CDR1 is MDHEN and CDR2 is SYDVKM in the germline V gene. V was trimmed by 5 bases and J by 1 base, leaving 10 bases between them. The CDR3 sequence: CASSVARGTDTQYF. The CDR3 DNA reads TGTGCCAGCAGTGTGGCGAGGGGCACAGATACGCAGTATTTT. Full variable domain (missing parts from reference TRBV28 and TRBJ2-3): DVKVTQSSRYLVKRTGEKVFLECVQDMDHENMFWYRQDPGLGLRLIYFSYDVKMKEKGDIPEGYSVSREKKERFSLILESASTNQTSMYLCASSVARGTDTQYFGPGTRLTVL.

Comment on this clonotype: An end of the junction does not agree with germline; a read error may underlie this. CDR3 residues: CPSSYDGWTSGSEQYF. The CDR3 DNA reads TGTCCCAGCAGCTACGACGGGTGGACCTCGGGAAGCGAGCAGTACTTC. The chain is built from TRBV11-2 and TRBJ2-7; tentative D call: TRBD2 (5 bases). The CDR3 sequence is 16 residues long. Germline CDR1 is SGHAT and CDR2 is FQNNGV.

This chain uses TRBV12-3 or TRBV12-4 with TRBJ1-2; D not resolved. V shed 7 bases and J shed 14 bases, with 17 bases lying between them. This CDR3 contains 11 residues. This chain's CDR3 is CASIFSQARTF. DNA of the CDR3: TGTGCCAGCATCTTTAGCCAAGCGCGGACCTTC.

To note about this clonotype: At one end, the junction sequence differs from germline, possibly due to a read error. This CDR3 is CSVGLVGEQFF. The CDR3 bases are TGTAGCGTGGGGCTGGTGGGTGAGCAGTTCTTC. The rearrangement joins TRBV29-1 to TRBJ2-1; D possibly uses TRBD1 or TRBD2 (5 bases each). CDR3 length: 11 amino acids. Per the germline V gene, CDR1 is SQVTM and CDR2 is ANQGSEA.

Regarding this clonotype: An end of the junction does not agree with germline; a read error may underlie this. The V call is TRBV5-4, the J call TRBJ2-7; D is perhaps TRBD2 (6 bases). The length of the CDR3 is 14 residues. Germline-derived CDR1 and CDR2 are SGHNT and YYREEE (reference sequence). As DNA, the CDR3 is TGTGCCAGCAGCTTGGGGGCAGGAGGGTACGAGCATTACTTC. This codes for CASSLGAGGYEHYF.

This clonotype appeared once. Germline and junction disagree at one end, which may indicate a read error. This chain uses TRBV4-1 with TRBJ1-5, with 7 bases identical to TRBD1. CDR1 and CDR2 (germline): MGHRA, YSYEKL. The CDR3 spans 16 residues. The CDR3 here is CVSSQATGSGNQPQHF. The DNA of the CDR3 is TGCGTCAGCAGCCAAGCGACAGGGAGCGGCAATCAGCCCCAGCATTTT.